The present T cell receptor beta chain was sequenced within a study of cytomegalovirus exposure and HLA in healthy donors. Though nominally healthy at sampling, donors likely had unrecorded immune exposures. This CDR3 has 14 residues. Germline lookup yields CDR1 SGHTA and CDR2 FQGNSA. The V and J ends lost 3 bases and 5 bases respectively, with 13 bases between them. About this clone itself: Antigen unknown.

Findings of the study overall: Association of 16,951 TCR beta sequences with HLA alleles was found at 0.05 false discovery rate in a later analysis.

The study ran its PCR with 60 Vbeta and 13 Jbeta primers. Assay used: immunoSEQ multiplex PCR; TCRdb lists only in-frame clones, some missing. The sample includes roughly 170,000 clones, less than 85% seen only once; the top ten take roughly 0.65%. Sample: PBMCs. The sequence was obtained from a boy aged 5-17 years in good health and CMV-seronegative. The gene calls are TRBV7-2 and TRBJ2-5; D gene uncertain. CDR3 bases: TGTGCCAGCAGCTTGGTAATCAACGCGGAGACCCAGTACTTC. Amino acids: CASSLVINAETQYF.